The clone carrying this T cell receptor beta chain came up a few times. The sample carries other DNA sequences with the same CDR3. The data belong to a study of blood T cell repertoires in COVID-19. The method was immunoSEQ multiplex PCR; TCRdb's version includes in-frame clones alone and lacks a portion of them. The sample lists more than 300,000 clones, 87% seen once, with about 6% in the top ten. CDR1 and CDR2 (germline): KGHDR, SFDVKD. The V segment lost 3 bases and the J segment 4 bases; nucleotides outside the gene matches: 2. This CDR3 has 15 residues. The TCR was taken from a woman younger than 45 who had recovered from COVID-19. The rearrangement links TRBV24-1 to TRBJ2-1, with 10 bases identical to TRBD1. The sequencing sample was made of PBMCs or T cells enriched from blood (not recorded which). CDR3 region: CATSDGTGDYNEQFF. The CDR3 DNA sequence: TGTGCCACCAGTGATGGGACAGGGGATTACAATGAGCAGTTCTTC.